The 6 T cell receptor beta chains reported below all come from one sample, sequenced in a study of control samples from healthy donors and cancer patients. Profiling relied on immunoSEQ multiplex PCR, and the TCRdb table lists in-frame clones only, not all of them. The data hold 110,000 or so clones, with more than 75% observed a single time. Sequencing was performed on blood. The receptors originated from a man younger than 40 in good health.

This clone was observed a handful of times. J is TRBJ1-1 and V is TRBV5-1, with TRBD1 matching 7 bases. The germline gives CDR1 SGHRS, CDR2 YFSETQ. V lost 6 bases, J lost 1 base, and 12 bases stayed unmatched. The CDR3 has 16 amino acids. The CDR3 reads CASTLHPGQTNTEAFF. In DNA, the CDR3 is TGCGCCAGCACCCTTCACCCGGGACAGACGAACACTGAAGCTTTCTTT.

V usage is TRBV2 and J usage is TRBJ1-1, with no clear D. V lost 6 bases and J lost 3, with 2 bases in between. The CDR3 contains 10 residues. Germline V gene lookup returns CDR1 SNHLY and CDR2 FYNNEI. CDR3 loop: CASRYTEAFF. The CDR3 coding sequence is TGTGCCAGCAGATACACTGAAGCTTTCTTT.

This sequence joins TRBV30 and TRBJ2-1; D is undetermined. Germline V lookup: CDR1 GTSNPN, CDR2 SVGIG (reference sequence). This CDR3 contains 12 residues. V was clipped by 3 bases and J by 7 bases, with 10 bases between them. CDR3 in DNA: TGTGCCTGGAGCCCCCAGATAAATGAGCAGTTCTTC. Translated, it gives CAWSPQINEQFF.

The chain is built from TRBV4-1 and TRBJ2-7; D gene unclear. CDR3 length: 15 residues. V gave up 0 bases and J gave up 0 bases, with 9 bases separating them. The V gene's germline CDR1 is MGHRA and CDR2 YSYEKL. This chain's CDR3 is CASSQETHSSYEQYF. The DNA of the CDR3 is TGCGCCAGCAGCCAAGAAACGCATAGCTCCTACGAGCAGTACTTC.

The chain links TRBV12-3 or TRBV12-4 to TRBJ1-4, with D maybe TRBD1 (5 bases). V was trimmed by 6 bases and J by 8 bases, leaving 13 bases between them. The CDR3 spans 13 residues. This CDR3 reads CASSPNGDEKLFF. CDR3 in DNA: TGTGCCAGCAGCCCAAATGGGGACGAAAAACTGTTTTTT.

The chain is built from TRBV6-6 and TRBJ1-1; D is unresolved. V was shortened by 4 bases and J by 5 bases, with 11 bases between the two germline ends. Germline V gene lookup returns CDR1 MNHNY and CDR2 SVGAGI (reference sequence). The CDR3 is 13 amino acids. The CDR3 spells CASSFAGGTEAFF. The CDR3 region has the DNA TGTGCCAGCAGTTTTGCCGGAGGTACTGAAGCTTTCTTT.